This note documents a single TCR beta chain sequence. Its target is unknown. This specimen belongs to a study of blood T cells in healthy people across ages. The second PCR ran roughly 7 to 12 cycles with a sample-barcoded 5' primer and J-beta primers. MiXCR, run by TCRdb on the 5' RACE reads, gives a single entry per CDR3 protein. The sample consists of around 1,600,000 distinct CDR3 sequences, 42% of them appearing once. CDR3 length: 11 residues. Trimming left V 5 bases short and J 11 bases short, with 10 bases between. The V gene's germline CDR1 is SGHAT and CDR2 FQNNGV. Study observations and caveats: Compared with aged donors, long-lived donors showed fewer expanded clones, suggesting selection.

This TCR came from a woman between 18 and 30 years old in good health. Specimen: blood. This sequence joins TRBV11-2 and TRBJ2-1; D is perhaps TRBD2 (5 bases). CDR3 nucleotides: TGTGCCAGCAGCGGGGAGAATCAGCAGTTCTTC. Encoded protein: CASSGENQQFF. Together with reference TRBV11-2 and TRBJ2-1, the CDR3 gives the full variable domain: EAGVAQSPRYKIIEKRQSVAFWCNPISGHATLYWYQQILGQGPKLLIQFQNNGVVDDSQLPKDRFSAERLKGVDSTLKIQPAKLEDSAVYLCASSGENQQFFGPGTRLTVL.